Listed below are T cell receptor beta chains from one sample, sequenced in a study of CD8 T cells in ankylosing spondylitis. TCRdb redid the calling of the 5' RACE reads with MiXCR, one entry per CDR3 protein. Found here are over 200,000 distinct CDR3 sequences, around 17% of them singletons; the top ten hold under 55%. Sequences were obtained from blood, either unsorted or a sorted T cell fraction (not recorded which). Receptors originate from a male donor with ankylosing spondylitis. Both conserved end residues are part of each CDR3. D genes are given only for firm matches. A clone size is listed for some rows: how often the clone was seen (once, few, many), or a class if it is expanded.

>TRBJ2-7|-|TRBD1|TRBV27|14
TGTGCCAGCAGTCCCCCTGGGACAGGGTACGAGCAGTACTTC
CASSPPGTGYEQYF
>TRBJ1-1|-|-|TRBV4-1|15
TGCGCCAGCAGCCAAGTGCAGGGGCCGGGGACTGAAGCTTTCTTT
CASSQVQGPGTEAFF
>TRBJ2-2|few|TRBD1|TRBV6-5|15
TGTGCCAGCAGTTACTCGACAGGGTTTAACGGGGAGCTGTTTTTT
CASSYSTGFNGELFF
>TRBJ2-1|-|TRBD1|TRBV28|15
TGTGCCAGCAGACTAAGACAGGGGGCCTACAATGAGCAGTTCTTC
CASRLRQGAYNEQFF
>TRBJ2-3|few|TRBD2|TRBV9|18
TGTGCCAGCAGCGATGGGACTAGCGGGAGGCTCAGCACAGATACGCAGTATTTT
CASSDGTSGRLSTDTQYF
>TRBJ2-1|few|TRBD1|TRBV25-1|15
TGTGCCAGCAGCGATCCAGGGACAGGGGACAATGAGCAGTTCTTC
CASSDPGTGDNEQFF
>TRBJ2-1|-|-|TRBV20-1|13
TGCAGTGCTAGACAGCCTACCTACAATGAGCAGTTCTTC
CSARQPTYNEQFF
>TRBJ2-7|few|-|TRBV4-3|16
TGCGCCAGCAGCCAAGAAGGGGGTGATAGCGGCTACGAGCAGTACTTC
CASSQEGGDSGYEQYF
>TRBJ2-7|-|-|TRBV18|13
TGTGCCAGCTCACCAGAAAGTCGCTACGAGCAGTACTTC
CASSPESRYEQYF
>TRBJ2-1|-|-|TRBV2|15
TGTGCCAGCAGTGAAGTAGCGGCCACCTACAATGAGCAGTTCTTC
CASSEVAATYNEQFF
>TRBJ2-5|-|TRBD1|TRBV7-9|15
TGTGCCAGCAGCGGCGGACAGGCGTTACAAGAGACCCAGTACTTC
CASSGGQALQETQYF
>TRBJ2-7|-|TRBD2|TRBV4-3|18
TGCGCCAGCAGCCAAGATCGAGGGGGGCTTTCGGGAGGGTACGAGCAGTACTTC
CASSQDRGGLSGGYEQYF
>TRBJ2-3|few|TRBD2|TRBV5-1|19
TGCGCCAGCAGCTCGACGACTAGCGGGGGATTTTCTAGCACAGATACGCAGTATTTT
CASSSTTSGGFSSTDTQYF
>TRBJ1-1|few|TRBD1|TRBV6-5|15
TGTGCCAGCAGTTCCACGCCAGGACAGGGGGCTGAAGCTTTCTTT
CASSSTPGQGAEAFF
>TRBJ2-3|-|-|TRBV7-2|15
TGTGCCAGCAGCTATTGGGGGTCCAGCACAGATACGCAGTATTTT
CASSYWGSSTDTQYF
>TRBJ1-1|many|-|TRBV28|16
TGTGCCAGCAGCCCCGTTAGGGTGGAGGTGAACACTGAAGCTTTCTTT
CASSPVRVEVNTEAFF
>TRBJ1-4|few|TRBD1|TRBV12-3/TRBV12-4|13
TGTGCCAGCAACAGACAGGGTGGGGAAAAACTGTTTTTT
CASNRQGGEKLFF
>TRBJ1-5|-|TRBD1|TRBV5-1|15
TGCGCCAGCAGCGTCACAGGGGCCCCCGATCAGCCCCAGCATTTT
CASSVTGAPDQPQHF
>TRBJ2-3|few|TRBD2|TRBV9|17
TGTGCCAGCAGCTCCCTAGCGGGAGGGGTAAGAACAGATACGCAGTATTTT
CASSSLAGGVRTDTQYF
>TRBJ2-1|few|-|TRBV5-4|13
TGTGCCAGCAGGACGGGGGCCTACAATGAGCAGTTCTTC
CASRTGAYNEQFF
>TRBJ2-7|-|-|TRBV28|12
TGTGCCAGCGGACTCCGATACTACGAGCAGTACTTC
CASGLRYYEQYF
>TRBJ2-3|few|TRBD1|TRBV5-6|15
TGTGCCAGCAGTCCTGGACAGGGTGTCGCAGATACGCAGTATTTT
CASSPGQGVADTQYF
>TRBJ2-7|-|-|TRBV7-9|16
TGTGCCAGCAGCCATCCTACAGGGGAGGTAGACTACGAGCAGTACTTC
CASSHPTGEVDYEQYF
>TRBJ2-7|many|-|TRBV29-1|12
TGCAGCGTTAGAGGGGGAAAGAACGAGCAGTACTTC
CSVRGGKNEQYF
>TRBJ2-7|-|-|TRBV5-1|15
TGCGCCAGCAGCGCAAATCCCGGGACTCCCCACGAGCAGTACTTC
CASSANPGTPHEQYF
>TRBJ2-5|-|TRBD2|TRBV24-1|15
TGTGCCACCAGTGAAATGGCGGGAGGAGGGGAGACCCAGTACTTC
CATSEMAGGGETQYF
>TRBJ2-1|-|TRBD2|TRBV27|16
TGTGCCAGCAGTCGGGTCGGGACTAGCGAAGACAATGAGCAGTTCTTC
CASSRVGTSEDNEQFF
>TRBJ2-3|-|TRBD2|TRBV5-4|14
TGTGCCAGCAGCTTGGAGCTAGCGGGGGATACGCAGTATTTT
CASSLELAGDTQYF
>TRBJ1-2|many|-|TRBV29-1|12
TGCAGCGTTGAAGATCTTCGGGGTGGCTACACCTTC
CSVEDLRGGYTF
>TRBJ2-5|few|-|TRBV19|13
TGTGCCAGTAGTATCCAGGGAATGGAGACCCAGTACTTC
CASSIQGMETQYF
>TRBJ2-2|many|-|TRBV5-6|16
TGTGCCAGCAGCTTGCCGGGACCCGACGTCACCGGGGAGCTGTTTTTT
CASSLPGPDVTGELFF
>TRBJ2-7|many|-|TRBV29-1|14
TGCAGCGTTGAATTGAGGGATATCCCATACGAGCAGTACTTC
CSVELRDIPYEQYF
>TRBJ1-2|many|-|TRBV5-1|13
TGCGCCACCGCGGGATTTGGGGGCGATGGCTACACCTTC
CATAGFGGDGYTF
>TRBJ1-2|-|-|TRBV7-9|14
TGTGCTACCGCGTGGGCGGATCATGGCTATGGCTACACCTTC
CATAWADHGYGYTF
>TRBJ2-1|many|-|TRBV12-3/TRBV12-4|14
TGTGCCAGCAGAATGAATGGTTTCTACAATGAGCAGTTCTTC
CASRMNGFYNEQFF
>TRBJ2-7|-|TRBD2|TRBV3-1|16
TGTGCCAGCAGCCAGGACACTAGCGGGAGCTCCTACGAGCAGTACTTC
CASSQDTSGSSYEQYF
>TRBJ2-2|-|-|TRBV9|15
TGTGCCAGCAGCGCCACGGGGTCGGGCACCGGGGAGCTGTTTTTT
CASSATGSGTGELFF
>TRBJ2-7|few|TRBD2|TRBV4-1|16
TGCGCCAGCAGCCAAACAATCGGCGGGAGTAACTACGAGCAGTACTTC
CASSQTIGGSNYEQYF
>TRBJ1-5|-|TRBD1|TRBV20-1|13
TGCAGTGCTAGAGGACAGGGTCCCCAGCCCCAGCATTTT
CSARGQGPQPQHF
>TRBJ2-7|few|-|TRBV20-1|15
TGCAGTGCTAGAGATCTCGGGCAGGGCGTCTACGAGCAGTACTTC
CSARDLGQGVYEQYF
>TRBJ2-1|few|-|TRBV27|13
TGTGCCAGCCTACCCTCGGGGAGCAATGAGCAGTTCTTC
CASLPSGSNEQFF
>TRBJ2-5|-|TRBD2|TRBV12-3/TRBV12-4|16
TGTGCCAGCAGTTTACCGGGACTAGCGTTTCAAGAGACCCAGTACTTC
CASSLPGLAFQETQYF
>TRBJ2-5|few|-|TRBV5-1|14
TGCGCCAGCAGTGATCCCTTTTCTGGAGAGACCCAGTACTTC
CASSDPFSGETQYF
>TRBJ1-2|-|-|TRBV28|12
TGTGCCAGCAGCCTCCCGGCTGATGGCTACACCTTC
CASSLPADGYTF
>TRBJ1-1|-|-|TRBV12-3/TRBV12-4|13
TGTGCCAGCAGCCGAGGGTGGGGTACTGAAGCTTTCTTT
CASSRGWGTEAFF
>TRBJ2-7|few|-|TRBV7-9|14
TGTGCCAGCAGCACTTTGACAGGCGAGGAGGAGCAGTACTTC
CASSTLTGEEEQYF
>TRBJ2-3|few|TRBD2|TRBV29-1|14
TGCAGCGCAAGGACTAGCGGGGGGGGAGATACGCAGTATTTT
CSARTSGGGDTQYF
>TRBJ2-1|-|TRBD2|TRBV18|15
TGTGCCAGCTCACCCCGACGGGAGGTAGAGAATGAGCAGTTCTTC
CASSPRREVENEQFF
>TRBJ2-2|few|TRBD1|TRBV12-3/TRBV12-4|14
TGTGCCAGAAAGGACAGGGTGAACACCGGGGAGCTGTTTTTT
CARKDRVNTGELFF
>TRBJ2-7|-|-|TRBV12-3/TRBV12-4|14
TGTGCCCCCAGTTTCTACAGGGTACCCTACGAGCAGTACTTC
CAPSFYRVPYEQYF
>TRBJ2-7|-|-|TRBV11-2|15
TGTGCCAGCAGCCCAGTTGGAGGAGGAATCTACGAGCAGTACTTC
CASSPVGGGIYEQYF
>TRBJ1-2|-|TRBD1|TRBV4-1|17
TGCGCCAGCAGCCCAGGGACAGGGGTCAGCCGGTTCTATGGCTACACCTTC
CASSPGTGVSRFYGYTF
>TRBJ2-2|few|TRBD2|TRBV29-1|17
TGCAGCGCCGGACTAGCGGGCCAAGTTGCGGGGACCGGGGAGCTGTTTTTT
CSAGLAGQVAGTGELFF
>TRBJ2-2|-|-|TRBV5-8|16
TGTGCCAGCAGCTTGGAATCGCAGGGATCCACCGGGGAGCTGTTTTTT
CASSLESQGSTGELFF
>TRBJ2-3|-|TRBD2|TRBV12-3/TRBV12-4|19
TGTGCCAGCAGTCCCCTTCCCTCGACTAGCGGGGTATGGGCAGATACGCAGTATTTT
CASSPLPSTSGVWADTQYF
>TRBJ2-1|-|TRBD2|TRBV7-9|16
TGTGCCAGCAGCTCGACTAGCGGGCCTATCTACAATGAGCAGTTCTTC
CASSSTSGPIYNEQFF
>TRBJ2-5|many|TRBD1|TRBV5-6|14
TGTGCCAGCAGCGAAGTGACAGGGCAAGAGACCCAGTACTTC
CASSEVTGQETQYF